The 13 T cell receptor beta chains listed next were all sequenced from one sample in a study of cytomegalovirus exposure and HLA in healthy donors. Primers for the PCR totalled 60 Vbeta and 13 Jbeta. Measured with immunoSEQ multiplex PCR; TCRdb has only the in-frame clones, and not every one. The sample has a few hundred thousand clones; around 79% are singletons. Sequencing input: PBMCs. Receptor source: a man between 18 and 35 years old in good health and CMV-seronegative.

This clone was observed a single time. Here the CDR3 reads CASSLEEGGGRETQYF. In DNA, the CDR3 is TGTGCCAGCAGTTTAGAGGAGGGGGGGGGCAGAGAGACCCAGTACTTC. The chain joins TRBV28 to TRBJ2-5; D possibly corresponds to TRBD2 (7 bases). V lost 2 bases and J 4 bases, leaving 17 bases between the germline ends. Germline-derived CDR1 and CDR2 are MDHEN and SYDVKM. This CDR3 contains 16 residues.

The chain couples TRBV7-3 to TRBJ1-1; D gene uncertain. With 6 bases removed from V and 1 base from J, the gap between germline ends came to 9 bases. The CDR3 consists of 13 residues. CDR1 is SGHTA and CDR2 is FQGTGA in the germline V gene. The CDR3 bases are TGTGCCAGCAGTGCCAGTCCGAACACTGAAGCTTTCTTT. Translated: CASSASPNTEAFF. Variable domain in full (rest from reference TRBV7-3 and TRBJ1-1): GAGVSQTPSNKVTEKGKYVELRCDPISGHTALYWYRQSLGQGPEFLIYFQGTGAADDSGLPNDRFFAVRPEGSVSTLKIQRTERGDSAVYLCASSASPNTEAFFGQGTRLTVV.

This clone was picked up a small number of times. The J gene is TRBJ2-7, the V gene TRBV5-6; 8 nucleotides line up with TRBD1. V lost 0 bases and J lost 11; bases outside the gene matches: 16. This CDR3 is 16 amino acids long. Germline values: CDR1 SGHDT, CDR2 YYEEEE. The CDR3 DNA reads as TGTGCCAGCAGCTTGGATAGCCCCCACAGGGGGGTAAAAGAGTACTTC. Its protein is CASSLDSPHRGVKEYF.

This CDR3 reads CASSSLGQGTGGYTF. CDR3 bases: TGTGCCAGCAGTTCCCTGGGACAGGGGACTGGTGGCTACACCTTC. The chain links TRBV27 to TRBJ1-2, with 10 bases matching TRBD1. V was clipped by 4 bases and J by 7 bases; unmatched bases: 9. The CDR3 totals 15 residues. CDR1 MNHEY and CDR2 SMNVEV come from the germline V gene (reference sequence).

The chain carries TRBV5-1 and TRBJ2-7; 9 bases agree with TRBD1. The CDR3 is made up of 14 amino acids. Per germline, CDR1 SGHRS and CDR2 YFSETQ. V lost 5 bases to trimming and J lost 2 bases; unmatched junction nucleotides: 5. CDR3 bases: TGCGCCAGCAGAAGGACAGGGGATCCCTACGAGCAGTACTTC. It is translated as CASRRTGDPYEQYF.

The chain combines TRBV7-3 with TRBJ2-1, with TRBD2 matching 15 bases. The CDR3 has 17 amino acids. J gave up 5 bases and V 5 bases, and 7 bases lay outside the gene matches. The V gene's germline CDR1 is SGHTA and CDR2 FQGTGA. The CDR3 sequence: CASSPVGTSGGHNEQFF. The CDR3, as DNA: TGTGCCAGCAGCCCCGTAGGGACTAGCGGGGGGCACAATGAGCAGTTCTTC.

The chain uses TRBV19 and TRBJ2-1; 8 positions agree with TRBD1. The germline CDR1 and CDR2 sequences are LNHDA and SQIVND (reference sequence). There are 14 residues in the CDR3. V lost 5 bases to trimming and J lost 6 bases; unmatched junction nucleotides: 6. CDR3 amino acids: CASSSPRGRNEQFF. As DNA, the CDR3 is TGTGCCAGTAGTTCCCCCAGGGGGCGCAATGAGCAGTTCTTC.

V is TRBV19 and J is TRBJ2-3, with 11 bases fitting TRBD2. CDR1 LNHDA and CDR2 SQIVND come from the germline V gene (reference sequence). The J segment lost 1 base and the V segment lost 6 bases, leaving 6 bases of the junction unmatched. There are 16 residues in the CDR3. CDR3 protein: CASSEGTSGGTDTQYF. The CDR3 bases are TGTGCCAGTAGCGAGGGGACTAGCGGCGGCACAGATACGCAGTATTTT.

The rearrangement links TRBV28 to TRBJ1-1; D call uncertain. The germline CDR1 and CDR2 sequences are MDHEN and SYDVKM. This CDR3 region has 13 residues. The V end was cut by 10 bases, the J end by 4 bases, with 16 bases between. In nucleotides, the CDR3 is TGTGCCACAATCCCCACCGGGAGCACTGAAGCTTTCTTT. Residues: CATIPTGSTEAFF.

V gene TRBV4-2 combines with J gene TRBJ1-1; no clear D gene. The CDR3 is 14 residues long. The V end was cut by 4 bases, the J end by 1 base, with 10 bases between. CDR1 is LGHNA, CDR2 YNFKEQ, per germline. CDR3 loop: CASSLRTENTEAFF. DNA of the CDR3: TGTGCCAGCAGCCTTCGGACTGAGAACACTGAAGCTTTCTTT.

The V and J genes are TRBV11-2 and TRBJ2-7, with 7 bases that match TRBD2. V lost 1 base to trimming and J lost 3 bases; unmatched junction nucleotides: 6. CDR3 length equals 15 residues. Germline CDR1 and CDR2: SGHAT and FQNNGV. DNA of the CDR3: TGTGCCAGCAGCTTAGCCTGGGAGGGTAACTACGAGCAGTACTTC. It specifies CASSLAWEGNYEQYF. The variable domain in full, with the rest retrieved from reference TRBV11-2 and TRBJ2-7, is EAGVAQSPRYKIIEKRQSVAFWCNPISGHATLYWYQQILGQGPKLLIQFQNNGVVDDSQLPKDRFSAERLKGVDSTLKIQPAKLEDSAVYLCASSLAWEGNYEQYFGPGTRLTVT.

This clone was observed a few times. The junction departs from the called germline gene at one end, perhaps through a read error. The chain joins TRBV7-7 to TRBJ2-1; 7 nucleotides line up with TRBD2. The CDR3 is 14 amino acids. Germline values: CDR1 SSHAT, CDR2 FNYEAQ (reference sequence). Written as DNA, the CDR3 is TGTGCTAGCAGCTCGCAGCGGGGCCACAATGAGCAGTTCTTC. Translating it yields CASSSQRGHNEQFF.

The CDR3 nucleotides read TGTGCCTGGAGTCTGGGGCCGGTTGAAAAACTGTTTTTT. Translation gives CAWSLGPVEKLFF. The chain uses TRBV30 and TRBJ1-4, with TRBD1 as a possible D gene (5 bases). V was clipped by 2 bases and J by 7 bases, with 11 bases between them. The germline V gene encodes CDR1 GTSNPN and CDR2 SVGIG (reference sequence). The CDR3 runs 13 residues.